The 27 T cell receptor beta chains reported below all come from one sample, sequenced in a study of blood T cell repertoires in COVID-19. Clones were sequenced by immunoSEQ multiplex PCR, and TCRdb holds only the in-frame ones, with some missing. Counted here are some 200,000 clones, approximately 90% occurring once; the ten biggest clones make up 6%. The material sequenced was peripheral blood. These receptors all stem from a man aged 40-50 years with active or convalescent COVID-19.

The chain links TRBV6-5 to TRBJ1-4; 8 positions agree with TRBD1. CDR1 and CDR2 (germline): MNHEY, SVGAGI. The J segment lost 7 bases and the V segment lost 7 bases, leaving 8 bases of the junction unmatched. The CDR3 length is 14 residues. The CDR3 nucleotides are TGTGCCAGCACCAGACAGGGGCTGGGTGAAAAACTGTTTTTT. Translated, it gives CASTRQGLGEKLFF.

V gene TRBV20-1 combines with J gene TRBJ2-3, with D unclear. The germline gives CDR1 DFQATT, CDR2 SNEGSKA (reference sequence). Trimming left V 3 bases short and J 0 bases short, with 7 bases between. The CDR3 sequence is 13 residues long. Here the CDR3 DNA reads TGCAGTGCTAGTTGGCCTAGCACAGATACGCAGTATTTT. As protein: CSASWPSTDTQYF.

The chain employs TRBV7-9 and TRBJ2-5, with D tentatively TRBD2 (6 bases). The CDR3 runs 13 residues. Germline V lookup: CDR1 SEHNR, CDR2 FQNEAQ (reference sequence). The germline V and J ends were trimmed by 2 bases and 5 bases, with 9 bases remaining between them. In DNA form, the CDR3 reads TGTGCCAGCAGCTTACTAGCGCCGGAGACCCAGTACTTC. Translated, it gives CASSLLAPETQYF.

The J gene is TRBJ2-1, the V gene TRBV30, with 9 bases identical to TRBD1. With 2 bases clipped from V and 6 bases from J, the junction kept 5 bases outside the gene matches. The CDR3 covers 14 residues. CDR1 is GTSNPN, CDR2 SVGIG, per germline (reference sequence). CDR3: CAWSTGTGLNEQFF. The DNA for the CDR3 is TGTGCCTGGAGTACCGGGACAGGGCTCAATGAGCAGTTCTTC.

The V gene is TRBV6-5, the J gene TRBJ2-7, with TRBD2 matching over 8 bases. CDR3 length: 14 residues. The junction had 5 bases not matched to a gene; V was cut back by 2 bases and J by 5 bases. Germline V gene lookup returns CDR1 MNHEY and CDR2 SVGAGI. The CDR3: CASSYGTRGDEQYF. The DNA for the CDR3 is TGTGCCAGCAGTTACGGGACTAGAGGTGACGAGCAGTACTTC.

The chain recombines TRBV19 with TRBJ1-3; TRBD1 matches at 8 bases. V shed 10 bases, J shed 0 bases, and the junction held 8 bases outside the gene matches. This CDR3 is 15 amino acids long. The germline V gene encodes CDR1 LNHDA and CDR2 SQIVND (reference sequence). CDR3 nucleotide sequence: TGTGCCACCGAAGGGACAGGATTCTCTGGAAACACCATATATTTT. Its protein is CATEGTGFSGNTIYF.

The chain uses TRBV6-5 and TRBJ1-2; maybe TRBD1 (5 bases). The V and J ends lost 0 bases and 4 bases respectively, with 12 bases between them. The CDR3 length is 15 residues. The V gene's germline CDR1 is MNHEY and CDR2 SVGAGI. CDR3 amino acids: CASSYSGRVSYGYTF. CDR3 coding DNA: TGTGCCAGCAGTTACTCAGGCAGGGTATCCTATGGCTACACCTTC.

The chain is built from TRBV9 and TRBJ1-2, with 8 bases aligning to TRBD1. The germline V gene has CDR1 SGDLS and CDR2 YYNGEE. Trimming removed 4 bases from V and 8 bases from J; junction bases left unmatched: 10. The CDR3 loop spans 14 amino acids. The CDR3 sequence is CASSRDRGSTGYTF. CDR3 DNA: TGTGCCAGCAGCCGTGACAGGGGCAGTACCGGCTACACCTTC.

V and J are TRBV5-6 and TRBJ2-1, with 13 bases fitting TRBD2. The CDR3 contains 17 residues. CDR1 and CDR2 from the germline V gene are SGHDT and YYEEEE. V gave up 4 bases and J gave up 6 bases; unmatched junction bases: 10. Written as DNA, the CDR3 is TGTGCCAGCAGCCCGGAACTAGCGGGGGGGCTTGGCAATGAGCAGTTCTTC. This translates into CASSPELAGGLGNEQFF. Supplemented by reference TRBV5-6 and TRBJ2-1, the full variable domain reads DAGVTQSPTHLIKTRGQQVTLRCSPKSGHDTVSWYQQALGQGPQFIFQYYEEEERQRGNFPDRFSGHQFPNYSSELNVNALLLGDSALYLCASSPELAGGLGNEQFFGPGTRLTVL.

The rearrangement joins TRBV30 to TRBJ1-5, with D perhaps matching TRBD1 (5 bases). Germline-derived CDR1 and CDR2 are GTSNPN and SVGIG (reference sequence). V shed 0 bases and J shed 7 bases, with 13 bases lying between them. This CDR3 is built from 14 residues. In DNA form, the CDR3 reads TGTGCCTGGAGTGTGCGAGCAGGGAGGCAGCCCCAGCATTTT. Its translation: CAWSVRAGRQPQHF.

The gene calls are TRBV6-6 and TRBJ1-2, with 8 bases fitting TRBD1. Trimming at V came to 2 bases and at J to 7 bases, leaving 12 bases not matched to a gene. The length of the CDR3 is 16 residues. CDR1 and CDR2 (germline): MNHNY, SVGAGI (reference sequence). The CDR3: CASSYDRSTGDTGYTF. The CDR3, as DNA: TGTGCCAGCAGTTACGACCGTTCGACAGGGGACACTGGCTACACCTTC.

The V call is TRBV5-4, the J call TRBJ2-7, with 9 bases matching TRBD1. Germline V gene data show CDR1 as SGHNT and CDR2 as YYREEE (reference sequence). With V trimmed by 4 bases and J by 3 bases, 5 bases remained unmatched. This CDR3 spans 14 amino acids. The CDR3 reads CASSDRDRDYEQYF. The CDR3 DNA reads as TGTGCCAGCAGCGACCGGGACAGGGACTACGAGCAGTACTTC. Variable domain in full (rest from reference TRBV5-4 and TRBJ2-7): ETGVTQSPTHLIKTRGQQVTLRCSSQSGHNTVSWYQQALGQGPQFIFQYYREEENGRGNFPPRFSGLQFPNYSSELNVNALELDDSALYLCASSDRDRDYEQYFGPGTRLTVT.

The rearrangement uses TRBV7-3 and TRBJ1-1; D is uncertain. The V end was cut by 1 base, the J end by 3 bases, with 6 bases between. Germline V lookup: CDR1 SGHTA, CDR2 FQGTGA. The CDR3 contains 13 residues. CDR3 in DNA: TGTGCCAGCAGCTTAAGCGTCGACACTGAAGCTTTCTTT. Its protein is CASSLSVDTEAFF. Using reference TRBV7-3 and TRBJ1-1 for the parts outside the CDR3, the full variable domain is GAGVSQTPSNKVTEKGKYVELRCDPISGHTALYWYRQSLGQGPEFLIYFQGTGAADDSGLPNDRFFAVRPEGSVSTLKIQRTERGDSAVYLCASSLSVDTEAFFGQGTRLTVV.

The CDR3 DNA sequence: TGTGCCAGCAGCTTAGGAGAGGTCACAGATACGCAGTATTTT. Translation gives CASSLGEVTDTQYF. This chain joins TRBV5-6 and TRBJ2-3; D is unclear. V was cut by 2 bases and J by 2 bases, with 9 bases left in between. CDR1 is SGHDT and CDR2 is YYEEEE in the germline V gene. This CDR3 comprises 14 residues.

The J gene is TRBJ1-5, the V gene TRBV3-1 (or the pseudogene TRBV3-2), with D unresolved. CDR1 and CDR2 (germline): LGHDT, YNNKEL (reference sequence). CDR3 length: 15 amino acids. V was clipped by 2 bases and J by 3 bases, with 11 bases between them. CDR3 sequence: CASSQKGGSNQPQHF. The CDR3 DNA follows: TGTGCCAGCAGCCAAAAAGGCGGGTCCAATCAGCCCCAGCATTTT.

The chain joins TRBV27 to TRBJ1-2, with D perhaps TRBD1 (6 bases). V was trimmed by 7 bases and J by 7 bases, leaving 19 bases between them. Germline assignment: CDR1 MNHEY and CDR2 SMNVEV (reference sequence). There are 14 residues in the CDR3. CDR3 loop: CASTRSGGAFGYTF. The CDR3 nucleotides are TGTGCCAGCACTCGCAGTGGGGGGGCTTTTGGCTACACCTTC.

CDR3 sequence: CASSIVTGSGPQHF. As DNA, the CDR3 is TGTGCCAGTAGTATCGTGACAGGGAGTGGGCCCCAGCATTTT. The chain employs TRBV19 and TRBJ1-5; 7 bases agree with TRBD1. J lost 9 bases, V lost 3 bases, and 8 bases had no gene match. Germline-derived CDR1 and CDR2 are LNHDA and SQIVND (reference sequence). CDR3 length: 14 amino acids.

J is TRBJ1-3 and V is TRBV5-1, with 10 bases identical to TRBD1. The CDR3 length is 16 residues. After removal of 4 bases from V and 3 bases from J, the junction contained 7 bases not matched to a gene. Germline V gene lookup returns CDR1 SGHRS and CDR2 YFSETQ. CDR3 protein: CASSRRQGAGGNTIYF. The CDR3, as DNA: TGCGCCAGCAGCAGACGACAGGGGGCAGGTGGAAACACCATATATTTT.

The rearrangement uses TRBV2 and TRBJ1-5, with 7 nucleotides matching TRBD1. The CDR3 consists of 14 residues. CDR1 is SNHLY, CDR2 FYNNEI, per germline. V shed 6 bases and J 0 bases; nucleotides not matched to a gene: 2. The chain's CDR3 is CASRGQYSNQPQHF. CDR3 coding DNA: TGTGCCAGCAGGGGACAGTATAGCAATCAGCCCCAGCATTTT.

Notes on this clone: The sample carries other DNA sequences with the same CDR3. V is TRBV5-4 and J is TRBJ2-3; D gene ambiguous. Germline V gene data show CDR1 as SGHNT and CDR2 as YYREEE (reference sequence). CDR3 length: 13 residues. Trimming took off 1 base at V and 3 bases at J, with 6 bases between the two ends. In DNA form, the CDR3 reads TGTGCCAGCAGCTTGTCGGGTACAGATACGCAGTATTTT. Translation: CASSLSGTDTQYF. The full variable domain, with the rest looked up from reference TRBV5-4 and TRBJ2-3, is ETGVTQSPTHLIKTRGQQVTLRCSSQSGHNTVSWYQQALGQGPQFIFQYYREEENGRGNFPPRFSGLQFPNYSSELNVNALELDDSALYLCASSLSGTDTQYFGPGTRLTVL.

The CDR3 loop is CATKRILAGGLYEQYF. CDR3 sequence (DNA): TGTGCCACCAAACGGATTCTAGCGGGGGGTCTCTACGAGCAGTACTTC. This sequence joins TRBV24-1 and TRBJ2-7; 11 bases are shared with TRBD2. This CDR3 spans 16 amino acids. Germline lookup yields CDR1 KGHDR and CDR2 SFDVKD. J lost 3 bases, V lost 8 bases, and 11 bases had no gene match.

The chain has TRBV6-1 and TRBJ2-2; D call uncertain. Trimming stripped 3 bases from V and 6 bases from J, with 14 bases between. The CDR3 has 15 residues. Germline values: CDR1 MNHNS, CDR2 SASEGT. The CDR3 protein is CASSDETRFSGELFF. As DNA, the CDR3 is TGTGCCAGCAGTGACGAGACACGCTTTTCCGGGGAGCTGTTTTTT.

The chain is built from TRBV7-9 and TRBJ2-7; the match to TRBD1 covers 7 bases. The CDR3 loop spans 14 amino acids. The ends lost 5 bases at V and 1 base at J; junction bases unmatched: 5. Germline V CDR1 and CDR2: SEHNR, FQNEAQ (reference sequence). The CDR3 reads CASSPTGASYEQYF. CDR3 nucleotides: TGTGCCAGCAGCCCCACAGGGGCGTCCTACGAGCAGTACTTC. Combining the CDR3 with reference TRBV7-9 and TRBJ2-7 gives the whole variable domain DTGVSQNPRHKITKRGQNVTFRCDPISEHNRLYWYRQTLGQGPEFLTYFQNEAQLEKSRLLSDRFSAERPKGSFSTLEIQRTEQGDSAMYLCASSPTGASYEQYFGPGTRLTVT.

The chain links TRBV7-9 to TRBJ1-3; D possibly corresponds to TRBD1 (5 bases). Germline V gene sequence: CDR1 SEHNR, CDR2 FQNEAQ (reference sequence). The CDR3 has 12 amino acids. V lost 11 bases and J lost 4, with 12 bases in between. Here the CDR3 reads CAPQGDGNTIYF. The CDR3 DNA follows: TGTGCCCCCCAGGGCGACGGAAACACCATATATTTT.

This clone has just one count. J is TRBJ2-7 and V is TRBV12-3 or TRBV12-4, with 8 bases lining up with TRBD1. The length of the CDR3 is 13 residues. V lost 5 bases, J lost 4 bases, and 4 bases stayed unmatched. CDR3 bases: TGTGCCAGCAGTACAGGGGGGTCATACGAGCAGTACTTC. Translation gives CASSTGGSYEQYF.

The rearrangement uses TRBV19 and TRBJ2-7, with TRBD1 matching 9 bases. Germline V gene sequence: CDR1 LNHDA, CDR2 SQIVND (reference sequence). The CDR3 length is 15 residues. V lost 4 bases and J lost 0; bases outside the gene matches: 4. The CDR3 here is CASSTPDRGSYEQYF. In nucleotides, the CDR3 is TGTGCCAGTAGTACCCCGGACAGGGGCTCCTACGAGCAGTACTTC.

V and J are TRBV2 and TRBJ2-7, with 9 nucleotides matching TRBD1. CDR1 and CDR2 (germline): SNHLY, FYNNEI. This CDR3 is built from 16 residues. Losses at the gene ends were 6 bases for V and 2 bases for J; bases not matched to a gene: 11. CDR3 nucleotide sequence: TGTGCCAGCAGGCAATTGCCGGGACAGGGTACCTACGAGCAGTACTTC. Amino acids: CASRQLPGQGTYEQYF.